This TCR beta chain was obtained from a study of T cell clonotyping in hematopoietic cell transplantation. Findings of the study overall: Few recipient clonotypes overlapped donors; over 95% were de novo at given depth. Without cell sorting, CD4 versus CD8 contributions remain unresolved. Pathologically expanded recipient clonotypes increased progressively from day 30 to day 180 as diversity fell.

Blood collection times were about day -28 and days 30, 100, 180 posttransplant. Points on this clone: Its antigen remains unknown.

Germline V lookup: CDR1 SGHDT, CDR2 YYEEEE. There are 13 residues in the CDR3. The ends were cut back, 3 bases at V and 0 bases at J, with 6 bases in the middle. Sequencing was performed with immunoSEQ multiplex PCR; in TCRdb, only in-frame clones are kept and a portion is missing. Among under 6,000 clones listed, 15% to 20% were seen once. This chain uses TRBV5-6 with TRBJ1-1; D remains ambiguous. This receptor was identified in a young adult male patient who had an allogeneic stem cell transplant, so the T cells may come from the graft donor. Some clones in this sample may be carry-over from other donors' samples. The starting material was PBMCs, obtained 180 days after allogeneic stem cell transplant. The CDR3 nucleotides read TGTGCCAGCAGCTCGGAGATGAACACTGAAGCTTTCTTT. Translated, it gives CASSSEMNTEAFF. The variable domain in full, completed from reference TRBV5-6 and TRBJ1-1, reads DAGVTQSPTHLIKTRGQQVTLRCSPKSGHDTVSWYQQALGQGPQFIFQYYEEEERQRGNFPDRFSGHQFPNYSSELNVNALLLGDSALYLCASSSEMNTEAFFGQGTRLTVV.